This T cell receptor beta chain appears in the sequencing data of a study of CD8+ T cells in alopecia areata. CDR3 length: 14 amino acids. The junction had 2 bases not matched to a gene; V was cut back by 3 bases and J by 1 base. CDR1 is GTSNPN, CDR2 SVGIG, per germline (reference sequence). The treatment here: oral pan-JAK inhibitor, 5-10 mg twice daily. cDNA serving as the sequencing template came from extracted, reverse transcribed RNA. The table came from immunoSEQ multiplex PCR; TCRdb's copy has only in-frame clones and leaves some out. Of 150,000 to 200,000 clones listed, about 60% were seen once; the top ten hold 14%.

The specimen was CD4+ T cells sorted from blood, collected at week 24, from a patient treated with tofacitinib. The gene calls are TRBV30 and TRBJ1-5, with TRBD1 matching over 8 bases. This sequence was found in a human donor with alopecia areata. CDR3 bases: TGTGCCTGGAGGCGGACAGGGAGCAATCAGCCCCAGCATTTT. This translates into CAWRRTGSNQPQHF.